This TCR beta chain derives from a study of cytomegalovirus exposure and HLA in healthy donors. Study results and limitations: HLA alleles were associated with 15,000 to 20,000 TCR beta sequences in a later analysis at 0.05 false discovery rate. In a later analysis, a missense DCLRE1C variant was linked to TCR beta V- and J-gene trimming. Most of the TCR beta V segments (in an earlier analysis) were productive either about 87% or about 30% of the time.

The V and J ends lost 2 bases and 10 bases, in that order; junction bases with no gene match: 8. Germline assignment: CDR1 SGHDT and CDR2 YYEEEE. There are 14 residues in the CDR3. Comments on this clone: Its target is unknown.

The PCR was carried out with 60 Vbeta primers and 13 Jbeta primers. TCRdb's table, derived via immunoSEQ multiplex PCR, lists solely in-frame clones and lacks some. The sample shows 150,000 to 180,000 clones, 65% to 75% of them seen only once. The sample consisted of PBMCs. This sequence originates from a man aged 30-40 years in good health and CMV-seronegative. V and J are TRBV5-6 and TRBJ2-1, with 8 bases that match TRBD1. CDR3 DNA sequence: TGTGCCAGCAGCTTCAGGGGGCCAGGATCGGAGCAGTTCTTC. Its protein is CASSFRGPGSEQFF.